The 8 T cell receptor beta chains listed next were all sequenced from one sample in a study of metastatic and nonmetastatic thyroid tumors (dated by TCRdb to between 2020 and 2021). Receptors were amplified or captured by PCR. TCRdb shows the sequencer as Illumina HiSeq 4000. The raw public data were reprocessed by TCRdb itself: fastp quality trimming at Q25, MiXCR clonotype calling, in-frame beta chains only. The sample table lists 50,000 or so clones, 22% of them with a count of one. In total, the top ten clones hold about 4% of the sample. No patient had received any treatment before thyroid surgery. Sequenced material: blood. The receptors shown here come from a male donor with papillary thyroid cancer or a benign thyroid nodule (not recorded which). Some clones in this sample may be carry-over from other donors' samples.

This clone showed up many times. The chain combines TRBV28 with TRBJ1-2; tentatively, D is TRBD1 (6 bases). The CDR3 has 13 amino acids. In germline, CDR1 is MDHEN, CDR2 SYDVKM. The V gene lost 4 bases and the J gene lost 2 bases, with 8 bases spanning the gap. CDR3: CASSYGTNYGYTF. CDR3 coding DNA: TGTGCCAGCAGTTACGGGACAAACTATGGCTACACCTTC.

On this clone itself: A read error may account for a junction end that differs from germline. The chain links TRBV7-7 to TRBJ2-2, with a tentative D call TRBD2 (6 bases). The CDR3 loop spans 13 amino acids. Germline-derived CDR1 and CDR2 are SSHAT and FNYEAQ (reference sequence). The CDR3 nucleotides are TGTGCTAGCAGTTTCGGGAGTACCGGGGAGCTGTTTTTT. Amino acid sequence: CASSFGSTGELFF.

This clone has more than one count but fewer than ten. A much larger clone is a single base away; this may be a read error. This chain uses TRBV6-1 with TRBJ2-2; 7 bases fit TRBD1. CDR1 and CDR2 (germline): MNHNS, SASEGT. The CDR3 is 13 residues long. In DNA form, the CDR3 reads TGTGCCAGCAGACACAAGGGGGCCGGGGAGATGTTTTTT. Translation: CASRHKGAGEMFF.

This clone was counted at least ten times. The V call is TRBV9, the J call TRBJ2-2, with D tentatively TRBD1 (5 bases). This CDR3 has 15 amino acids. Deletions cut 0 bases from V and 0 bases from J, with 6 bases between. The germline V gene encodes CDR1 SGDLS and CDR2 YYNGEE. The CDR3 DNA sequence: TGTGCCAGCAGCGTAGGGGGCGCGAACACCGGGGAGCTGTTTTTT. It encodes CASSVGGANTGELFF.

Ten or more counts support this clone. This rearrangement joins TRBV7-2 to TRBJ1-1, with a possible D match to TRBD1 (6 bases). The germline V gene has CDR1 SGHTA and CDR2 FQGNSA. Trimming pared 4 bases from V and 5 bases from J, leaving 14 bases between. The CDR3 contains 14 residues. The CDR3 DNA follows: TGTGCCAGCAGCTCAGGGGTAGGCGGGACTGAAGCTTTCTTT. This encodes CASSSGVGGTEAFF.

This clone was seen ten or more times. The rearrangement joins TRBV6-1 to TRBJ2-1, with 12 bases fitting TRBD2. This CDR3 region has 15 residues. Germline V CDR1 and CDR2: MNHNS, SASEGT. V gave up 3 bases and J gave up 8 bases; unmatched junction bases: 5. The CDR3 bases are TGTGCCAGCAGTGAGACTAGCGGGAGTAGCGATGAGCAGTTCTTC. Protein: CASSETSGSSDEQFF.

This clone was counted at least ten times. Here the CDR3 DNA reads TGCGCCAGCAGCTTAGAGAGGAGGACCGGGGAGCTGTTTTTT. This codes for CASSLERRTGELFF. The chain combines TRBV5-1 with TRBJ2-2; D is perhaps TRBD2 (5 bases). The CDR3 spans 14 residues. V shed 2 bases and J shed 5 bases, with 10 bases lying between them. From germline, CDR1 is SGHRS and CDR2 YFSETQ.

This clone counts as medium-sized. The chain carries TRBV30 and TRBJ2-7, with TRBD1 matching over 9 bases. Per germline, CDR1 GTSNPN and CDR2 SVGIG (reference sequence). V lost 2 bases and J lost 4; bases outside the gene matches: 3. CDR3 length: 13 amino acids. Written as DNA, the CDR3 is TGTGCCTGGAGTACAGGGGGCGGTTACGAGCAGTACTTC. Its protein is CAWSTGGGYEQYF.